This is a list of T cell receptor beta chains from one sample in a study of cytotoxic CD8 clonotypes in ibrutinib-treated CLL. Data came from immunoSEQ multiplex PCR; TCRdb stores just in-frame clones and leaves some out. The table includes 58,000 or so clones, 57% detected once. This material consisted of PBMCs, taken after 12 months of ibrutinib treatment. The receptors come from a human donor with chronic lymphocytic leukemia. Both conserved end residues are part of each CDR3. A D gene is named only where the DNA matches it firmly. Size tells how often a clone was seen (once, few, many) or the class of an expanded clone, and some rows leave it out.

length	size	D	V	J	CDR3	DNA
13	.	TRBD1	TRBV6-5	TRBJ1-1	CASRGTGNTEAFF	TGTGCCAGCAGAGGGACAGGGAACACTGAAGCTTTCTTT
16	.	.	TRBV7-2	TRBJ2-1	CASSSPGAVLYNEQFF	TGTGCCAGCAGCTCCCCAGGAGCGGTCCTCTACAATGAGCAGTTCTTC
16	few	TRBD1	TRBV11-1	TRBJ1-3	CASSTGQKSSGNTIYF	TGTGCCAGCAGCACGGGACAGAAGAGCTCTGGAAACACCATATATTTT
16	many	TRBD1	TRBV6-6	TRBJ1-5	CASTPRGQGSNQPQHF	TGTGCCAGCACCCCTAGGGGACAGGGAAGCAATCAGCCCCAGCATTTT
12	few	.	TRBV5-6	TRBJ1-2	CASSQDYGGYTF	TGTGCCAGCAGCCAAGACTACGGAGGCTACACCTTC
15	.	.	TRBV18	TRBJ2-7	CASSHRTNLAYEQYF	TGTGCCAGCTCACACCGGACAAATCTTGCCTACGAGCAGTACTTC
14	few	.	TRBV2	TRBJ1-2	CASRRGMGKGGYTF	TGTGCCAGCAGACGGGGGATGGGTAAAGGTGGCTACACCTTC
13	.	.	TRBV6-5	TRBJ1-1	CASSSDINTEAFF	TGTGCCAGCAGTTCCGACATCAACACTGAAGCTTTCTTT
16	.	.	TRBV6-1	TRBJ1-2	CASSEALLRQSYGYTF	TGTGCCAGCAGTGAAGCGCTTCTAAGACAGTCCTATGGCTACACCTTC
14	.	.	TRBV6-1	TRBJ2-5	CASSELGIEETQYF	TGTGCCAGCAGTGAACTGGGGATTGAAGAGACCCAGTACTTC
12	few	.	TRBV28	TRBJ2-1	CASSLLGVEQFF	TGTGCCAGCAGCCTCCTGGGGGTTGAGCAGTTCTTC
12	few	.	TRBV28	TRBJ1-3	CATRGSGNTIYF	TGTGCCACCAGGGGCTCTGGAAACACCATATATTTT
13	.	.	TRBV11-1	TRBJ2-3	CASSLGFTDTQYF	TGTGCCAGCAGCTTAGGGTTCACAGATACGCAGTATTTT
15	.	TRBD2	TRBV9	TRBJ2-7	CASSPSAGGPHEQYF	TGTGCCAGCAGCCCCTCAGCGGGAGGGCCTCACGAGCAGTACTTC
13	many	.	TRBV5-1	TRBJ2-1	CASSGRPYNEQFF	TGCGCCAGCAGCGGGAGACCCTACAATGAGCAGTTCTTC
12	.	TRBD1	TRBV6-5	TRBJ2-1	CASRTGGNEQFF	TGTGCCAGCAGGACAGGGGGCAATGAGCAGTTCTTC
17	.	.	TRBV7-2	TRBJ2-3	CASSSGKVLSASDTQYF	TGTGCCAGCAGCTCAGGCAAGGTCCTATCTGCCTCAGATACGCAGTATTTT
13	.	.	TRBV6-5	TRBJ1-1	CASSYSQVTEAFF	TGTGCCAGCAGTTACTCCCAGGTCACTGAAGCTTTCTTT
15	many	.	TRBV6-5	TRBJ1-3	CASGEPKSSGNTIYF	TGTGCCAGCGGGGAGCCGAAGTCATCAGGAAACACCATATATTTT
14	.	.	TRBV28	TRBJ1-3	CASVPDTSGNTIYF	TGTGCCAGCGTCCCCGACACCTCTGGAAACACCATATATTTT
15	.	TRBD2	TRBV27	TRBJ2-7	CASSGLAGNNMRQYF	TGTGCCAGCTCGGGACTAGCGGGAAACAATATGAGGCAGTACTTC